The 17 T cell receptor beta chains below all came from one sample that was sequenced in a study of graft-versus-host responses after intestinal transplantation. What these receptors recognize is not known. TCRdb's table, derived via immunoSEQ multiplex PCR, lists solely in-frame clones and lacks some. The data hold 45,000 to 60,000 clones, with about 90% observed a single time. The source material was unstimulated CD4+ T cells sorted from spleen or lymph node cells, sampled before transplant. The receptors shown here come from a human donor who was the organ donor for an intestinal transplant.

This rearrangement joins TRBV20-1 to TRBJ1-1; D not resolved. This CDR3 region has 11 residues. V lost 5 bases and J 5 bases, leaving 9 bases between the germline ends. Germline values: CDR1 DFQATT, CDR2 SNEGSKA (reference sequence). The CDR3 DNA reads TGCAGTGCTTCGATATCGACTGAAGCTTTCTTT. Translation: CSASISTEAFF.

This chain joins TRBV7-9 and TRBJ1-5, with TRBD1 as a possible D gene (6 bases). V lost 5 bases, J lost 5 bases, and 13 bases lay in between. In germline, CDR1 is SEHNR, CDR2 FQNEAQ (reference sequence). The CDR3 covers 14 residues. CDR3 amino acids: CASSLGGVDQPQHF. CDR3 sequence (DNA): TGTGCCAGCAGCCTAGGGGGGGTGGATCAGCCCCAGCATTTT.

This chain joins TRBV9 and TRBJ2-3, with D possibly being TRBD2 (5 bases). CDR3 size: 18 residues. Germline loops: CDR1 SGDLS, CDR2 YYNGEE. Trimming left V 0 bases short and J 6 bases short, with 23 bases between. The CDR3 DNA reads TGTGCCAGCAGCGTAGGGGCCCGGAGGACGAGTCGGCCGGATACGCAGTATTTT. Its translation: CASSVGARRTSRPDTQYF.

This clone was detected only once. This rearrangement joins TRBV6-6 to TRBJ1-2; the D gene is possibly TRBD1 (5 bases). The V end lost 5 bases, the J end lost 4 bases, and 14 bases lay between the germline ends. The germline CDR1 and CDR2 sequences are MNHNY and SVGAGI (reference sequence). This CDR3 contains 14 residues. The CDR3: CASSTLAGTYGYTF. Written as DNA, the CDR3 is TGTGCCAGCAGTACTTTGGCCGGGACCTATGGCTACACCTTC.

This chain connects TRBV9 to TRBJ2-5; possible D gene TRBD2, 5 bases. The CDR3 has 14 residues. V lost 0 bases and J 2 bases, leaving 8 bases between the germline ends. Germline V CDR1 and CDR2: SGDLS, YYNGEE. CDR3 DNA sequence: TGTGCCAGCAGCGTAGGAGGGATTCAAGAGACCCAGTACTTC. Translation: CASSVGGIQETQYF.

The CDR3 sequence: CASSPNRGGNQPQHF. CDR3 nucleotides: TGTGCCAGTAGTCCGAACAGGGGAGGCAATCAGCCCCAGCATTTT. The chain combines TRBV19 with TRBJ1-5, with 7 bases that match TRBD1. The CDR3 consists of 15 residues. The junction had 6 bases not matched to a gene; V was cut back by 5 bases and J by 2 bases. CDR1 is LNHDA and CDR2 is SQIVND in the germline V gene (reference sequence).

This chain joins TRBV4-1 and TRBJ2-5; 7 bases are a match to TRBD1. Per germline, CDR1 MGHRA and CDR2 YSYEKL. Losses at the gene ends were 0 bases for V and 5 bases for J; bases not matched to a gene: 6. This CDR3 is 15 amino acids long. Here the CDR3 reads CASSQDNRGRETQYF. CDR3 nucleotide sequence: TGCGCCAGCAGCCAAGATAACAGGGGTAGGGAGACCCAGTACTTC.

The chain combines TRBV5-3 with TRBJ2-2; TRBD1 matches 9 bases. TRBV5-3 is labeled an ORF, and its function is uncertain. Germline trimming cut 4 bases from V and 3 bases from J; bases unmatched to any gene: 7. The CDR3 consists of 16 residues. The CDR3 protein is CARSRRDRDDTGELFF. The CDR3 nucleotides are TGTGCCAGAAGCCGCCGGGACAGGGATGACACCGGGGAGCTGTTTTTT.

V and J are TRBV18 and TRBJ2-5; D uncertain. The CDR3 covers 14 residues. Germline-derived CDR1 and CDR2 are KGHSH and LQKENI. Between the trimmed V and J ends, which lost 2 bases and 2 bases, there was a span of 9 bases. The DNA of the CDR3 is TGTGCCAGCTCACCAATGAGTACACAAGAGACCCAGTACTTC. Encoded protein: CASSPMSTQETQYF.

The genes are TRBV28 and TRBJ2-7, with D unresolved. The length of the CDR3 is 14 residues. Per germline, CDR1 MDHEN and CDR2 SYDVKM. V shed 2 bases and J shed 1 base, with 9 bases lying between them. CDR3 DNA: TGTGCCAGCAGTTTAGACACGGCATCCTACGAGCAGTACTTC. Amino acid sequence: CASSLDTASYEQYF.

The V gene is TRBV4-2, the J gene TRBJ2-3; D unclear. Germline V gene lookup returns CDR1 LGHNA and CDR2 YNFKEQ. V dropped 2 bases and J dropped 6 bases, with 9 bases sitting between them. The CDR3 length is 13 residues. CDR3 sequence (DNA): TGTGCCAGCAGCCAAATGATAGGGGATACGCAGTATTTT. Amino acid sequence: CASSQMIGDTQYF.

The gene calls are TRBV5-1 and TRBJ2-5; 10 bases align to TRBD1. V trimming: 4 bases; J trimming: 1 base; junction bases outside the gene matches: 4. CDR1 is SGHRS, CDR2 YFSETQ, per germline. The length of the CDR3 is 15 residues. DNA of the CDR3: TGCGCCAGCAGCACAGGACAGGGGGGCCAAGAGACCCAGTACTTC. Encoded protein: CASSTGQGGQETQYF.

In its sample, this clone was seen once. The chain carries TRBV7-8 and TRBJ2-2; TRBD2 aligns across 10 bases. The CDR3 is made up of 16 amino acids. The germline gives CDR1 SGHVS, CDR2 FQNEAQ. V lost 6 bases and J lost 2; bases outside the gene matches: 6. CDR3 coding DNA: TGTGCCAGCAGGTTACTAGCGGGAAGAAACACCGGGGAGCTGTTTTTT. Translation gives CASRLLAGRNTGELFF.

As regards this clone: Additional DNA sequences in this sample encode the identical CDR3. The rearrangement links TRBV20-1 to TRBJ1-2; no clear D. There are 11 residues in the CDR3. Trimming removed 5 bases from V and 4 bases from J, with 8 bases in between. The germline CDR1 and CDR2 sequences are DFQATT and SNEGSKA (reference sequence). The DNA for the CDR3 is TGCAGTGCTGATCGGGGCTATGGCTACACCTTC. Its protein is CSADRGYGYTF.

The chain uses TRBV5-4 and TRBJ1-2; no clear D. Trimming left V 4 bases short and J 0 bases short, with 13 bases between. The CDR3 consists of 15 residues. The germline CDR1 and CDR2 sequences are SGHNT and YYREEE (reference sequence). The CDR3 reads CASSGGLEANYGYTF. CDR3 nucleotide sequence: TGTGCCAGCAGCGGCGGTCTGGAAGCTAACTATGGCTACACCTTC.

The chain employs TRBV6-5 and TRBJ1-1; D perhaps matches TRBD1 (6 bases). CDR1 is MNHEY and CDR2 is SVGAGI in the germline V gene. V was shortened by 7 bases and J by 5 bases, with 17 bases between the two germline ends. The CDR3 loop spans 14 amino acids. This CDR3 is CASNTLDSGTEAFF. Here the CDR3 DNA reads TGTGCCAGCAATACCCTGGACAGCGGTACTGAAGCTTTCTTT.

The rearrangement links TRBV5-6 to TRBJ2-1, with 9 bases aligning to TRBD2. CDR1 is SGHDT and CDR2 is YYEEEE in the germline V gene. The CDR3 has 15 amino acids. The V gene end was trimmed by 1 base and the J gene end by 3 bases; junction bases not matched to a gene: 2. The CDR3 reads CASSLPSGIYNEQFF. In nucleotides, the CDR3 is TGTGCCAGCAGCTTGCCTAGCGGGATCTACAATGAGCAGTTCTTC.